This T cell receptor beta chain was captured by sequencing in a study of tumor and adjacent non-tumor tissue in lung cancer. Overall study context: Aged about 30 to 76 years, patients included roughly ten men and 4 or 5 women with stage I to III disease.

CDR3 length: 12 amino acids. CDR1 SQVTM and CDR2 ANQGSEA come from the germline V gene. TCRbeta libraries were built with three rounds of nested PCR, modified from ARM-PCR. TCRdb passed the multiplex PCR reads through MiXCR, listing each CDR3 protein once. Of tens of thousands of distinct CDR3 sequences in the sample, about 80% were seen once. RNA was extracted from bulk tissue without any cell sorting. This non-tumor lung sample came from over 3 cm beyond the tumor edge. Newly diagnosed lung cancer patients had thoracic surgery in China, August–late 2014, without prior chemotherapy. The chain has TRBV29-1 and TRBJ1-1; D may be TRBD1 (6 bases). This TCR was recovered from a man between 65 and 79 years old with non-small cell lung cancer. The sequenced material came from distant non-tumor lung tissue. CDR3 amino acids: CRAQGQGLEAFF. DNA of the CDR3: TGCAGGGCACAGGGCCAGGGCCTCGAAGCTTTCTTT.